These 29 T cell receptor beta chains share one sample of origin, sequenced in a study of blood T cells in healthy people across ages. For the second PCR, which ran for 7 to 11 cycles, a sample-barcoded 5' primer and a J-beta primer mix were used. A single record per CDR3 protein comes from TCRdb applying MiXCR to the 5' RACE reads. The repertoire holds about 800,000 distinct CDR3 sequences, approximately 25% seen once, with more than 3% in the top ten. These data are also associated with another study on T cells of mothers and their children.

The specimen sequenced was blood. Every receptor here comes from a boy between 10 and 17 years old in good health.

This chain connects TRBV4-1 to TRBJ2-1; 7 positions agree with TRBD1. The V gene's germline CDR1 is MGHRA and CDR2 YSYEKL. The CDR3 has 13 residues. V gave up 4 bases and J gave up 8 bases; unmatched junction bases: 5. This chain's CDR3 is CASSRGTVDEQFF. DNA of the CDR3: TGCGCCAGCAGCCGGGGGACAGTCGATGAGCAGTTCTTC.

The chain is built from TRBV9 and TRBJ2-3; 7 nucleotides align to TRBD1. Germline V gives CDR1 SGDLS, CDR2 YYNGEE. The CDR3 loop spans 16 amino acids. V shed 3 bases and J 0 bases; nucleotides not matched to a gene: 7. In DNA, the CDR3 is TGTGCCAGCAGCGCTAGACAGGGATCGAGCACAGATACGCAGTATTTT. Translating gives CASSARQGSSTDTQYF.

This chain uses TRBV20-1 with TRBJ2-5; TRBD1 agrees at 8 bases. Germline V gives CDR1 DFQATT, CDR2 SNEGSKA (reference sequence). The CDR3 extends over 17 amino acids. V was pared by 6 bases and J by 2 bases, with 17 bases of the junction left unmatched. This CDR3 reads CSASGQGRPDLQETQYF. In nucleotides, the CDR3 is TGCAGTGCCTCCGGACAGGGTAGACCCGATTTACAAGAGACCCAGTACTTC.

This clonotype has ten or more counts. J is TRBJ2-4 and V is TRBV4-1; 12 nucleotides agree with TRBD2. Germline V gene lookup returns CDR1 MGHRA and CDR2 YSYEKL. The V segment lost 3 bases and the J segment 11 bases; nucleotides outside the gene matches: 14. This CDR3 has 17 amino acids. As DNA, the CDR3 is TGCGCCAGCAGCCATGGACTAGCGGGACAACAGAAGAGCGTTCAGTACTTC. Its translation is CASSHGLAGQQKSVQYF.

This rearrangement joins TRBV28 to TRBJ2-7; TRBD1 matches 7 bases. This CDR3 has 14 amino acids. Germline trimming cut 5 bases from V and 3 bases from J; bases unmatched to any gene: 7. Germline CDR1 is MDHEN and CDR2 is SYDVKM. This CDR3 reads CASSRNTGDYEQYF. The DNA of the CDR3 is TGTGCCAGCAGTCGTAATACAGGGGACTACGAGCAGTACTTC.

The chain recombines TRBV28 with TRBJ2-6, with no clear D. The CDR3 spans 13 residues. Germline CDR1 is MDHEN and CDR2 is SYDVKM. V lost 10 bases and J 0 bases, leaving 7 bases between the germline ends. The CDR3 reads CAISISGANVLTF. CDR3 sequence (DNA): TGTGCCATTTCAATCTCTGGGGCCAACGTCCTGACTTTC.

This clonotype was detected only a few times. The DNA for the CDR3 is TGTGCCAGCAGTTCCCCGGACCTTACAAGGGGAGAGACCCAGTACTTC. Protein sequence: CASSSPDLTRGETQYF. The rearrangement joins TRBV28 to TRBJ2-1, with D possibly TRBD1 on 5 matching bases. The tail of the sequence fits TRBJ2-5 better, so the J call may be wrong. Germline values: CDR1 MDHEN, CDR2 SYDVKM. The CDR3 consists of 16 residues.

The chain links TRBV5-1 to TRBJ1-5, with D perhaps TRBD1 (5 bases). The CDR3 is made up of 15 amino acids. Germline CDR1 and CDR2: SGHRS and YFSETQ. Deletions cut 4 bases from V and 6 bases from J, with 17 bases between. CDR3 sequence (DNA): TGCGCCAGCAGCCTCGACGGGGGGTCGGGTCAGCCCCAGCATTTT. Protein: CASSLDGGSGQPQHF. Complete variable domain (other parts from reference TRBV5-1 and TRBJ1-5): KAGVTQTPRYLIKTRGQQVTLSCSPISGHRSVSWYQQTPGQGLQFLFEYFSETQRNKGNFPGRFSGRQFSNSRSEMNVSTLELGDSALYLCASSLDGGSGQPQHFGDGTRLSIL.

The table lists this clonotype with many counts. V and J are TRBV12-3 or TRBV12-4 and TRBJ2-7; tentatively, D is TRBD1 (6 bases). This CDR3 has 13 residues. Trimming stripped 4 bases from V and 0 bases from J, with 7 bases between. CDR3 in amino acids: CASSSDSSYEQYF. CDR3 nucleotide sequence: TGTGCCAGCAGTTCGGACAGCTCCTACGAGCAGTACTTC.

This clonotype was recorded many times. The chain recombines TRBV10-3 with TRBJ2-5, with TRBD1 identical over 7 bases. This CDR3 is built from 14 residues. Per germline, CDR1 ENHRY and CDR2 SYGVKD. The ends lost 10 bases at V and 0 bases at J; junction bases unmatched: 8. CDR3 loop: CASSDRPYQETQYF. The CDR3 nucleotides read TGTGCCAGCTCGGACAGGCCCTACCAAGAGACCCAGTACTTC.

The chain recombines TRBV12-3 or TRBV12-4 with TRBJ1-4; no clear D gene. This CDR3 spans 14 amino acids. Trimming removed 11 bases at V and 5 bases at J, with 18 bases between. CDR3 nucleotides: TGTGCCCGTCCCGGGGAGAGTCTAAATGAAAAACTGTTTTTT. Translating it yields CARPGESLNEKLFF.

The CDR3 nucleotides read TGCAGCGTGGCCCCCGGGGGGGCGGACTACGAGCAGTACTTC. It codes for CSVAPGGADYEQYF. The chain is built from TRBV29-1 and TRBJ2-7, with 8 bases that match TRBD2. This CDR3 spans 14 amino acids. Unmatched junction bases numbered 10, after V lost 6 bases and J lost 3 bases. Germline V gene sequence: CDR1 SQVTM, CDR2 ANQGSEA.

The chain employs TRBV28 and TRBJ2-7; TRBD1 aligns across 10 bases. CDR3 length: 15 amino acids. CDR1 and CDR2 from the germline V gene are MDHEN and SYDVKM. V was pared by 5 bases and J by 5 bases, with 9 bases of the junction left unmatched. The CDR3 here is CASSRPGQGFHEQYF. The CDR3 DNA reads TGTGCCAGCAGTCGCCCGGGACAGGGGTTTCACGAGCAGTACTTC.

The chain is built from TRBV7-2 and TRBJ2-7; either TRBD1 or TRBD2 may supply D (5 bases each). This CDR3 contains 12 residues. V lost 5 bases, J lost 10 bases, and 15 bases lay in between. Germline CDR1 SGHTA, CDR2 FQGNSA. DNA of the CDR3: TGTGCCAGCAGCCGCCGGCTGGGGGATCAGTACGTC. It yields the protein CASSRRLGDQYV.

This clonotype was observed a few times. DNA of the CDR3: TGTGCCAGCAGTCCCAACTCCGAGCAGTACTTC. Amino acid sequence: CASSPNSEQYF. V gene TRBV28 combines with J gene TRBJ2-7; D gene ambiguous. The germline V and J ends were trimmed by 5 bases and 6 bases, with 8 bases remaining between them. This CDR3 has 11 residues. Germline lookup yields CDR1 MDHEN and CDR2 SYDVKM.

The chain couples TRBV20-1 to TRBJ1-4; weak D call: TRBD1 (5 bases). V was pared by 3 bases and J by 7 bases, with 12 bases between. Germline-derived CDR1 and CDR2 are DFQATT and SNEGSKA (reference sequence). The CDR3 extends over 13 amino acids. In nucleotides, the CDR3 is TGCAGTGCTAGTGCAGGGCGATTTGAAAAACTGTTTTTT. Protein sequence: CSASAGRFEKLFF.

This rearrangement joins TRBV7-2 to TRBJ2-5, with D unresolved. TRBJ2-7 matches the DNA end more closely, so the J call is doubtful. Germline V gives CDR1 SGHTA, CDR2 FQGNSA. The CDR3 runs 13 residues. This CDR3 is CASSLRADYEQYF. CDR3 bases: TGTGCCAGCAGCTTACGGGCGGATTACGAGCAGTACTTC.

This clonotype was detected only a few times. The CDR3 nucleotides are TGTGCCAGTAGTTTCGCGGCGGGGGCTAGCACAGATACGCAGTATTTT. It translates to CASSFAAGASTDTQYF. The rearrangement joins TRBV19 to TRBJ2-3; possibly TRBD2 for D (7 bases). Germline assignment: CDR1 LNHDA and CDR2 SQIVND (reference sequence). The CDR3 length is 16 residues. Between the trimmed V and J ends, which lost 5 bases and 0 bases, there was a span of 15 bases.

This clonotype was recorded a few times. The junction shows a germline mismatch at one end, possibly a read error. This chain connects TRBV6-1 to TRBJ1-1; D is perhaps TRBD1 (5 bases). The CDR3 has 14 amino acids. Per germline, CDR1 MNHNS and CDR2 SASEGT. CDR3: CTSSDGRELTEAFF. The CDR3 DNA is TGTACCAGCAGTGATGGCAGGGAGCTCACTGAAGCTTTCTTT.

This clonotype has a handful of counts. CDR3: CSAEETGETQYF. CDR3 nucleotide sequence: TGCAGTGCTGAAGAGACCGGGGAGACCCAGTACTTC. The chain recombines TRBV20-1 with TRBJ2-5; D gene unclear. The CDR3 is made up of 12 amino acids. V dropped 5 bases and J dropped 5 bases, with 12 bases sitting between them. CDR1 is DFQATT and CDR2 is SNEGSKA in the germline V gene (reference sequence).

This clonotype has more than one count but fewer than ten. V usage is TRBV9 and J usage is TRBJ1-4; unclear D gene. Trimming removed 4 bases from V and 2 bases from J, with 9 bases in between. Germline V CDR1 and CDR2: SGDLS, YYNGEE. The CDR3 has 14 residues. The DNA of the CDR3 is TGTGCCAGCAGCCCCGGGCAGACTAATGAAAAACTGTTTTTT. Protein sequence: CASSPGQTNEKLFF.

V is TRBV12-3 or TRBV12-4 and J is TRBJ2-5; D unresolved. The V and J ends lost 5 bases and 2 bases respectively, with 12 bases between them. The CDR3 covers 14 residues. The CDR3 DNA follows: TGTGCCAGCAGTGGGATGGGTCCGCAAGAGACCCAGTACTTC. Residues: CASSGMGPQETQYF.

The table lists this clonotype with a few counts. The rearrangement uses TRBV28 and TRBJ1-2; a weak D match, TRBD1 (6 bases). The CDR3 is made up of 14 amino acids. The V gene lost 1 base and the J gene lost 5 bases, with 11 bases spanning the gap. The germline V gene has CDR1 MDHEN and CDR2 SYDVKM. CDR3 loop: CASSLYRAMYGYTF. CDR3 coding DNA: TGTGCCAGCAGTTTATACAGGGCAATGTATGGCTACACCTTC.

In its sample, this clonotype was seen a few times. This chain joins TRBV4-3 and TRBJ2-1; 9 bases are a match to TRBD1. The CDR3 covers 15 residues. CDR1 and CDR2 from the germline V gene are LGHNA and YSLEER. V lost 3 bases, J lost 8 bases, and 8 bases stayed unmatched. The CDR3 sequence: CASSQDRGSWDEQFF. The CDR3 DNA is TGCGCCAGCAGCCAGGACAGGGGTAGTTGGGATGAGCAGTTCTTC.

The chain uses TRBV11-2 and TRBJ2-6, with 11 bases that match TRBD1. V trimming: 2 bases; J trimming: 0 bases; junction bases outside the gene matches: 9. Per the germline V gene, CDR1 is SGHAT and CDR2 is FQNNGV. The CDR3 consists of 20 residues. CDR3 in amino acids: CASSLWDRGFRSSGANVLTF. CDR3 nucleotides: TGTGCCAGCAGCTTATGGGACAGGGGGTTTCGAAGCTCTGGGGCCAACGTCCTGACTTTC.

This clonotype came up a few times. Germline and junction disagree at one end, which may indicate a read error. J is TRBJ2-1 and V is TRBV7-2; D is undetermined. Germline assignment: CDR1 SGHTA and CDR2 FQGNSA. The CDR3 consists of 11 residues. CDR3 DNA: TGTGCCAGCAGCTCTTACATTGAGCAGTTCTTC. Translated, it gives CASSSYIEQFF.

The gene calls are TRBV24-1 and TRBJ2-7; 7 bases line up with TRBD1. V was clipped by 10 bases and J by 0 bases; unmatched bases: 8. In germline, CDR1 is KGHDR, CDR2 SFDVKD. CDR3 length: 14 amino acids. The CDR3: CATLEGGGSYEQYF. DNA of the CDR3: TGTGCCACTTTGGAAGGGGGCGGCTCCTACGAGCAGTACTTC.

The gene calls are TRBV7-9 and TRBJ2-3, with D perhaps given as TRBD1 or TRBD2 (5 bases each). This CDR3 comprises 14 residues. Between the trimmed V and J ends, which lost 4 bases and 4 bases, there was a span of 12 bases. The germline V gene has CDR1 SEHNR and CDR2 FQNEAQ (reference sequence). CDR3: CASSSTGAPDTQYF. In DNA, the CDR3 is TGTGCCAGCAGCTCAACCGGGGCCCCAGATACGCAGTATTTT.

A few counts support this clonotype. The rearrangement links TRBV25-1 to TRBJ1-1, with 9 bases aligning to TRBD1. Germline CDR1 is MGHDK and CDR2 is SYGVNS. V dropped 4 bases and J dropped 0; count of bases not matched to a gene: 3. The CDR3 totals 15 residues. CDR3: CASSAGQGMNTEAFF. The CDR3 DNA reads as TGTGCCAGCAGTGCGGGACAGGGTATGAACACTGAAGCTTTCTTT.